This is a list of T cell receptor beta chains from one sample in a study of T cell responses to AZD1222 COVID-19 vaccine. Sequencing was performed with immunoSEQ multiplex PCR; in TCRdb, only in-frame clones are kept and a portion is missing. The sample lists 150,000 to 250,000 clones; approximately 90% were seen once. The source was peripheral blood, collected 28 days after the second AZD1222 dose. These receptors were collected from an adult who received the AZD1222 COVID-19 vaccine. The CDR3 runs from the conserved cysteine through the conserved F or W. A D gene is named only where the DNA matches it firmly. Rows may omit the clone size; those that give it use once, few, many or a size class.

clone_size	d_call	v_call	j_call	cdr3_length	cdr3_nt	cdr3_aa
.	.	TRBV6-5	TRBJ1-2	15	TGTGCCAGCAGTTGGGCAGAAACCTCTAACTATGGCTACACCTTC	CASSWAETSNYGYTF
.	.	TRBV28	TRBJ1-2	12	TGTGCCAGCAGTGTGAACAGAGATGGCTACACCTTC	CASSVNRDGYTF
.	.	TRBV15	TRBJ2-3	17	TGTGCCACCAGCAGAACTTTGACGGTGAAAAGCACAGATACGCAGTATTTT	CATSRTLTVKSTDTQYF
once	.	TRBV3-1/TRBV3-2	TRBJ2-5	16	TGTGCCAGCAGCCTAAAGCACGTAGAGTTCCAAGAGACCCAGTACTTC	CASSLKHVEFQETQYF
.	.	TRBV11-3	TRBJ1-1	12	TGTGCCAGCGTGGGGGTAAATGCTGAAGCTTTCTTT	CASVGVNAEAFF
once	.	TRBV2	TRBJ2-7	17	TGTGCCAGCAGACCGGACGACAGGGAGGTACCCTCCTACGAGCAGTACTTC	CASRPDDREVPSYEQYF
.	TRBD2	TRBV20-1	TRBJ2-1	14	TGCAGTGCTAGTTCCAGCGGGAGGGGCAATGAGCAGTTCTTC	CSASSSGRGNEQFF
.	TRBD1	TRBV9	TRBJ2-1	17	TGTGCCAGCAGCATGAATCCCCGGGACAGAACTTACAATGAGCAGTTCTTC	CASSMNPRDRTYNEQFF
.	.	TRBV11-3	TRBJ2-7	14	TGTGCCAGCAGCTTAGGTACTACTTCGGGGGAGCAGTACTTC	CASSLGTTSGEQYF
.	TRBD1	TRBV28	TRBJ1-6	14	TGTGCCAGCCGACTGGGGACAGATAATTCACCCCTCCACTTT	CASRLGTDNSPLHF
.	.	TRBV6-1	TRBJ1-3	19	TGTGCCAGCAGTGAATCCCGACTGTCGAGGGTAATCTCTGGAAACACCATATATTTT	CASSESRLSRVISGNTIYF
.	.	TRBV2	TRBJ2-5	11	TGTGCCAGCAGTGTTCGGGAGACCCAGTACTTC	CASSVRETQYF
.	.	TRBV6-5	TRBJ1-3	13	TGTGCCACTAGCGGGGACTCTGGAAACACCATATATTTT	CATSGDSGNTIYF
.	.	TRBV19	TRBJ2-2	14	TGTGCCAGTAGTATACAAAGGAACACCGGGGAGCTGTTTTTT	CASSIQRNTGELFF
.	.	TRBV10-3	TRBJ1-2	14	TGTGCCATCCGTACGATGGAGCCAAACTATGGCTACACCTTC	CAIRTMEPNYGYTF
.	.	TRBV12-3/TRBV12-4	TRBJ2-1	12	TGTGCCAGCAGTTCCTATTACAATGAGCAGTTCTTC	CASSSYYNEQFF
.	TRBD2	TRBV4-1	TRBJ2-1	15	TGCGCCAGCAGCCAAGAGGGGACTAGCGGGAGTGAGCAGTTCTTC	CASSQEGTSGSEQFF
.	TRBD1	TRBV7-8	TRBJ2-2	19	TGTGCCAGCAGCCATCGGAATGGCAGGGACAGGGCGAACACCGGGGAGCTGTTTTTT	CASSHRNGRDRANTGELFF
.	.	TRBV6-5	TRBJ2-7	13	TGTGCCAGCACGAACACAGACAGCTACGAGCAGTACTTC	CASTNTDSYEQYF
.	TRBD2	TRBV18	TRBJ2-2	16	TGTGCCAGCTCACCACCACTAGCGGGAGTCACCGGGGAGCTGTTTTTT	CASSPPLAGVTGELFF
.	TRBD1	TRBV6-5	TRBJ2-5	13	TGTGCCAGCAGCGAGGACAGGGGGGAGACCCAGTACTTC	CASSEDRGETQYF
.	.	TRBV2	TRBJ2-5	16	TGTGCCAGCAGCAAACTCCCTAGCGCATTCTCCCCGACCCAGTACTTC	CASSKLPSAFSPTQYF
.	.	TRBV30	TRBJ1-2	12	TGTGCCTGGAGTATAGGTCGCTATGGCTACACCTTC	CAWSIGRYGYTF
.	.	TRBV28	TRBJ2-7	11	TGTGCCAGTAGCTGGACGGCCAAGCAGTACTTC	CASSWTAKQYF
.	.	TRBV5-1	TRBJ2-2	14	TGCGCCAGCAGCCCCTCTCCAACCACCGGGGAGCTGTTTTTT	CASSPSPTTGELFF
.	.	TRBV2	TRBJ1-5	14	TGTGCCAGCAGTGAACGACGGTTCAATCAGCCCCAGCATTTT	CASSERRFNQPQHF
.	TRBD1	TRBV25-1	TRBJ1-4	16	TGTGCCAGCAGTGAATCGTCGCCAGGGGGCAAGGAAAAACTGTTTTTT	CASSESSPGGKEKLFF
.	TRBD2	TRBV6-1	TRBJ2-1	16	TGTGCCAGCAGTGAACCAGTGGCTAGCGGGGGCAATGAGCAGTTCTTC	CASSEPVASGGNEQFF
.	TRBD1	TRBV2	TRBJ2-1	13	TGTGCCAGCATTATGGACAGGGACAATGAGCAGTTCTTC	CASIMDRDNEQFF